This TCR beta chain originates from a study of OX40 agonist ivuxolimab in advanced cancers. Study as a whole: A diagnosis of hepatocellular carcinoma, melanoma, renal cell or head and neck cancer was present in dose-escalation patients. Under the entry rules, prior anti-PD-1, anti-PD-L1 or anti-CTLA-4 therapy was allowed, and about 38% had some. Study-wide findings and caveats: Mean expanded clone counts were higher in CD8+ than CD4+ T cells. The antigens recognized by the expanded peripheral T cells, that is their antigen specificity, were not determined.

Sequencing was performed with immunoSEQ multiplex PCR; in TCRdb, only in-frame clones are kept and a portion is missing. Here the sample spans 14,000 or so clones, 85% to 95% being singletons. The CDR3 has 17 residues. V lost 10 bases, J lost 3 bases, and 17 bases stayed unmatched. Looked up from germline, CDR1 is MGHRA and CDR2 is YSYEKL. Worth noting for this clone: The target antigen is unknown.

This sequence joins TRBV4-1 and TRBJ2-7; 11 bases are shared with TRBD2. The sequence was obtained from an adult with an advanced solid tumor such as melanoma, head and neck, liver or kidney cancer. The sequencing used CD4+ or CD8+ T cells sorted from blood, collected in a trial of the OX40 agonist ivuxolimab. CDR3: CANTWSPGLAADYEQYF. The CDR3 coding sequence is TGCGCCAACACTTGGAGTCCGGGACTAGCGGCAGACTACGAGCAGTACTTC.